The clone carrying this T cell receptor beta chain was seen a handful of times. Its antigen is not known. This sample was included in a study of T cells after yellow fever vaccination. Germline V gene lookup returns CDR1 SGHTS and CDR2 YDEGEE. V lost 0 bases and J lost 10; bases outside the gene matches: 7. This CDR3 comprises 13 residues. TCRdb used MiXCR to reprocess the 5' RACE reads, holding one entry per CDR3 protein. The data contain around 500,000 distinct CDR3 sequences, 21% of them seen just once; the ten biggest clones take up about a sixth. Findings and caveats of the study: Bulk-population clonotypes that are abundant could appear as contaminants in FACS-sorted repertoires.

The source of this sequence is a man between 18 and 29 years old who received the YFV17D yellow fever vaccine. The chain couples TRBV5-8 to TRBJ2-7, with 7 bases that match TRBD2. The input for sequencing was PBMCs, taken less than 25 days after the first yellow fever vaccination. The CDR3 protein is CASSLGRLAVQYF. The CDR3 DNA follows: TGTGCCAGCAGCTTGGGACGCCTAGCGGTTCAGTACTTC.